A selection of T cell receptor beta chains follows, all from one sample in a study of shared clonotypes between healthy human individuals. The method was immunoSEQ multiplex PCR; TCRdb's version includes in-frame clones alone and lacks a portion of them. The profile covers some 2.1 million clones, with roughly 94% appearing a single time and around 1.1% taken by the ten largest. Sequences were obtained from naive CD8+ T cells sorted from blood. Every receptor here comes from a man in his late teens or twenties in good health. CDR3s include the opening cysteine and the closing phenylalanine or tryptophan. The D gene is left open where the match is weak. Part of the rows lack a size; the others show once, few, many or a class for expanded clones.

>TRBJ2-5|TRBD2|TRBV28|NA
TGTGCCAGCAGTTGGACTAGCGGGGAGTACCAAGAGACCCAGTACTTC
CASSWTSGEYQETQYF
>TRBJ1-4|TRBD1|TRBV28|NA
TGTGCCAGCAGCCGTACAGGGGTAAGACTGTTTTTT
CASSRTGVRLFF
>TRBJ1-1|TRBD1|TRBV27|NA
TGTGCCAGCAGCGCCGGGACAGGGGGCACTGAAGCTTTCTTT
CASSAGTGGTEAFF
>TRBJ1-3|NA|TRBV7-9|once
TGTGCCAGCAGCTTATGGTCGGGGGGCGCCAACTCTGGAAACACCATATATTTT
CASSLWSGGANSGNTIYF
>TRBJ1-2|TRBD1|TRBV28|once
TGTGCCAGCAGTCCACTGACAGGGTCTGAAGGCTACACCTTC
CASSPLTGSEGYTF
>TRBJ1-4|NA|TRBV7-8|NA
TGTGCCAGCAGCTTAGGTCTAGGGCTTAATGAAAAACTGTTTTTT
CASSLGLGLNEKLFF
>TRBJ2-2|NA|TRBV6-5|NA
TGTGCCAGCAGTTACTCGGCGGACACGGCCGGGGAGCTGTTTTTT
CASSYSADTAGELFF
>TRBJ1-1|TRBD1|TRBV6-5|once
TGTGCCAGCAGTTACATTTCAGGGGGTATGGACACTGAAGCTTTCTTT
CASSYISGGMDTEAFF
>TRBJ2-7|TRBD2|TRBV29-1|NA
TGCAGCGTGAAAGGCGGGGGGACCTACGAGCAGTACTTC
CSVKGGGTYEQYF
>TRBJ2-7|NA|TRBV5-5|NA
TGTGCCAGCAGCTGGATGAGGGGCGTTAGCTCCTACGAGCAGTACTTC
CASSWMRGVSSYEQYF
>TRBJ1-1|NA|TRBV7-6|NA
TGTGCCAGCAGCTTCGGGGAGGTCACTGAAGCTTTCTTT
CASSFGEVTEAFF
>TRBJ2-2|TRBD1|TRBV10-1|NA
TGCGCCAGCAGTGAGTCGGGACAGGGGCAAAACACCGGGGAGCTGTTTTTT
CASSESGQGQNTGELFF
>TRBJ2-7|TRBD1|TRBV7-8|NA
TGTGCCAGCAGCCCCGAAGGGACAGGGTATGAGCAGTACTTC
CASSPEGTGYEQYF
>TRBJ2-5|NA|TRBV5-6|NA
TGTGCCAGCAGCTTAACAGGGCTCGAAGAGACCCAGTACTTC
CASSLTGLEETQYF
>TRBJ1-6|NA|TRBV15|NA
TGTGCCACCAGCACGGATAGCTCCTATAATTCACCCCTCCACTTT
CATSTDSSYNSPLHF
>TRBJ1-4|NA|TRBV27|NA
TGTGCCAGCAGCCCAGTACGGGGAGCTAATGAAAAACTGTTTTTT
CASSPVRGANEKLFF
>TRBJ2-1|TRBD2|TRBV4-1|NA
TGCGCCAGCAGCGGAAGGACGGGGGGGGAGAACTCCTACAATGAGCAGTTCTTC
CASSGRTGGENSYNEQFF
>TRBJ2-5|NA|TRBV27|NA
TGTGCCAGCAGTCCCAGAGGGGTTTGGGAGACCCAGTACTTC
CASSPRGVWETQYF
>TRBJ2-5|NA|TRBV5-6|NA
TGTGCCAGCAGCCCGGTCGGGAAGACCGGGGAGACCCAGTACTTC
CASSPVGKTGETQYF
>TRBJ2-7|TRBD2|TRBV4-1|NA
TGCGCCAGCAGCCAAGACGGGACTAGCAGAACCGAGCAGTACTTC
CASSQDGTSRTEQYF
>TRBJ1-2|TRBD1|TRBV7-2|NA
TGTGCCAGCAGCTTATTCCCGGACAGGATGTATGGCTACACCTTC
CASSLFPDRMYGYTF
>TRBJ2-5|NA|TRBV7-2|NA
TGTGCCAGCAGCTTTTCGGGATCCCAAGAGACCCAGTACTTC
CASSFSGSQETQYF
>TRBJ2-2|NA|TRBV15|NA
TGTGCCACCAGCACGGCAGGTTCTGCCGGGGAGCTGTTTTTT
CATSTAGSAGELFF
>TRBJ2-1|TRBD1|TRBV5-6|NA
TGTGCCAGCAGCTTCGGCAGGGGGAATGAGCAGTTCTTC
CASSFGRGNEQFF
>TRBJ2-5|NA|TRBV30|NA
TGTGCCTGGAGTGTAGCAGGGTACCAAGAGACCCAGTACTTC
CAWSVAGYQETQYF
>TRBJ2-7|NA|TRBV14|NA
TGTGCCAGCAGCCAACGTTGGTCCTACGAGCAGTACTTC
CASSQRWSYEQYF
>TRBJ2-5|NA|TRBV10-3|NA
TGTGCCATCAGTGAGACGGATAGAATACTTTTAAACCAAGAGACCCAGTACTTC
CAISETDRILLNQETQYF
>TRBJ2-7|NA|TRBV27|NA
TGTGCCAGCAGTTTGCGTAGTGCTGACGAGCAGTACTTC
CASSLRSADEQYF
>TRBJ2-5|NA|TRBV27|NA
TGTGCCAGCAGTTTGGAGGGGTCCAAGGGAGAGACCCAGTACTTC
CASSLEGSKGETQYF
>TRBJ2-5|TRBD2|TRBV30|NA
TGTGCCTGGAGTGTAGCAGCGGGAGTAGAGACCCAGTACTTC
CAWSVAAGVETQYF
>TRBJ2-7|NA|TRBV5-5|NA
TGTGCCAGCAGCCTAGGGGGACCCAGCTCCTACGAGCAGTACTTC
CASSLGGPSSYEQYF
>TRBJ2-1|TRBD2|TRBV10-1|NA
TGCGCCAGTAACCTAAGGACTAGCGGGAGGGCGGGGCACAATGAGCAGTTCTTC
CASNLRTSGRAGHNEQFF
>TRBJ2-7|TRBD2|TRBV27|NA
TGTGCCAGCAGTTTATCGGGGGGGGATGAGCAGTACTTC
CASSLSGGDEQYF
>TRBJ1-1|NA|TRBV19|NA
TGTGCCAGTAGTATCGTTGATGCGAACACTGAAGCTTTCTTT
CASSIVDANTEAFF
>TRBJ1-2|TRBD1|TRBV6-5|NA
TGTGCCAGCAGTTACTCGAACCGGGACAGAGATGGCTACACCTTC
CASSYSNRDRDGYTF
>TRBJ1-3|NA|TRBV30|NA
TGTGCCTGGAGCGATCAGGACGAGGGAGTAGGAAACACCATATATTTT
CAWSDQDEGVGNTIYF
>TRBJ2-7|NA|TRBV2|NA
TGTGCCAGCACTGGGGAAACCTACGAGCAGTACTTC
CASTGETYEQYF
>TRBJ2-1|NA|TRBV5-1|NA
TGCGCCAGCAGCCCCGACCTTTACAATGAGCAGTTCTTC
CASSPDLYNEQFF
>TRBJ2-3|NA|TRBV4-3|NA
TGCGCCAGCAGCCCGAGCGGCACAGATACGCAGTATTTT
CASSPSGTDTQYF
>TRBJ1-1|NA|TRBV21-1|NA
TGTGCCAGCAGCAAGGACAGGGGGTTGAACACTGAAGCTTTCTTT
CASSKDRGLNTEAFF
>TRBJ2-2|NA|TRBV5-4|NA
TGTGCCAGCAGCTGGGAACATGACGCGAACACCGGGGAGCTGTTTTTT
CASSWEHDANTGELFF
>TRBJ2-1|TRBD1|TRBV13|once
TGTGCCAGCAGCTTAGAACGGGACAGGGGTTACTCCCGGACGGCACCCTATGAGCAGTTCTTC
CASSLERDRGYSRTAPYEQFF
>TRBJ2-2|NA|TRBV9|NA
TGTGCCAGCAGCGTCGCCGGAACCGGGGAGCTGTTTTTT
CASSVAGTGELFF
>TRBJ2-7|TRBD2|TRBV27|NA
TGTGCCAGCAGTTTGACGGGAGTAGCGGGGCCCTACGAGCAGTACTTC
CASSLTGVAGPYEQYF
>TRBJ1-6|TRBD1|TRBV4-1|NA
TGCGCCAGCAGCCAAGTCGGGACAGGTAATTCACCCCTCCACTTT
CASSQVGTGNSPLHF